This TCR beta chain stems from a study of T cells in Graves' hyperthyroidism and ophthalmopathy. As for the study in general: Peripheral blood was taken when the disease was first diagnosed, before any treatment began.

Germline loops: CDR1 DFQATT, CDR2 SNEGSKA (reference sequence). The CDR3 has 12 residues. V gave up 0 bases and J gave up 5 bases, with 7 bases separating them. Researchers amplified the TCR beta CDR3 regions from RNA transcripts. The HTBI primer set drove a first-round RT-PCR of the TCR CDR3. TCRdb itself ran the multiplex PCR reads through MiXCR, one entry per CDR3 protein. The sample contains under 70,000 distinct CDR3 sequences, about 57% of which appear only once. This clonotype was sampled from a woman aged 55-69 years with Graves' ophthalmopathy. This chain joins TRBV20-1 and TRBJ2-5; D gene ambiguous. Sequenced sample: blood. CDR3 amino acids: CSARDPSETQYF. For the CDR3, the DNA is TGCAGTGCTAGAGATCCGAGTGAGACCCAGTACTTC.